These T cell receptor beta chains were read from a single sample in a study of blood T cell repertoires in COVID-19. The repertoire was sequenced with immunoSEQ multiplex PCR; TCRdb's copy has only in-frame clones and lacks some. The table lists approximately 21,000 clones, approximately 90% of them singletons. Material for sequencing was peripheral blood. The source of these receptors is a man between 65 and 85 years old with active COVID-19. The CDR3 runs from the conserved cysteine through the conserved F or W. Fields, in order: clone size, J gene, V gene, D gene, CDR3 DNA, CDR3 protein. A D gene is named only where the DNA matches it firmly. Clone size is shown for a subset of rows, as once, few, many or a class of expanded clone.

abundance: -; j_gene: TRBJ2-7; v_gene: TRBV7-5; d_gene: -; CDR3nt: TGTGTCAGAAGCCCCCAGACAGCGGGAGTACTCCCCGACTTTGAGCAGTACTTC; CDR3aa: CVRSPQTAGVLPDFEQYF
abundance: -; j_gene: TRBJ2-2; v_gene: TRBV9; d_gene: TRBD1; CDR3nt: TGTGCCAGCAGCGCCCTACAGGGGACCACCGGGGAGCTGTTTTTT; CDR3aa: CASSALQGTTGELFF
abundance: -; j_gene: TRBJ1-1; v_gene: TRBV5-1; d_gene: TRBD1; CDR3nt: TGCGCCAGCAGCACAGGACAGGGGGATCGGGACACTGAAGCTTTCTTT; CDR3aa: CASSTGQGDRDTEAFF
abundance: -; j_gene: TRBJ1-3; v_gene: TRBV2; d_gene: -; CDR3nt: TGTGCCAGCAGCCGAGAGCATTCTGGAAACACCATATATTTT; CDR3aa: CASSREHSGNTIYF
abundance: -; j_gene: TRBJ2-2; v_gene: TRBV30; d_gene: TRBD1; CDR3nt: TGTGCCTCCCCGGGACAGGGGAACACCGGGGAGCTGTTTTTT; CDR3aa: CASPGQGNTGELFF
abundance: -; j_gene: TRBJ2-2; v_gene: TRBV5-1; d_gene: TRBD1; CDR3nt: TGCGCCAGCACGACAGGGCCCGGGGAGCTGTTTTTT; CDR3aa: CASTTGPGELFF
abundance: -; j_gene: TRBJ2-1; v_gene: TRBV25-1; d_gene: TRBD2; CDR3nt: TGTGCCAGCAGTACCCCTGGGACTAGTTATGAGCAGTTCTTC; CDR3aa: CASSTPGTSYEQFF
abundance: once; j_gene: TRBJ1-4; v_gene: TRBV5-6; d_gene: TRBD1; CDR3nt: TGTGCCAGCAGCTTGGGGCAGGGGGCTAATGAAAAACTGTTTTTT; CDR3aa: CASSLGQGANEKLFF
abundance: -; j_gene: TRBJ2-6; v_gene: TRBV30; d_gene: TRBD2; CDR3nt: TGTGCCTGGAGTCGGCTAGCGGGGATCTCTGGGGCCAACGTCCTGACTTTC; CDR3aa: CAWSRLAGISGANVLTF
abundance: -; j_gene: TRBJ1-5; v_gene: TRBV7-2; d_gene: -; CDR3nt: TGTGCCAGCAGCTTAGAATACCTCCCCGCGGAAAATCAGCCCCAGCATTTT; CDR3aa: CASSLEYLPAENQPQHF
abundance: -; j_gene: TRBJ1-6; v_gene: TRBV6-5; d_gene: -; CDR3nt: TGTGCCAGTCGCCCGGGGGAGGGGCCCGGGTCACCCCTCCACTTT; CDR3aa: CASRPGEGPGSPLHF
abundance: -; j_gene: TRBJ2-1; v_gene: TRBV6-6; d_gene: -; CDR3nt: TGTGCCAGCAGTAAGCCAGGGACCTACAATGAGCAGTTCTTC; CDR3aa: CASSKPGTYNEQFF
abundance: -; j_gene: TRBJ2-5; v_gene: TRBV2; d_gene: -; CDR3nt: TGTGCCAGCAGTGCTGAAGAGACCCAGTACTTC; CDR3aa: CASSAEETQYF
abundance: -; j_gene: TRBJ2-3; v_gene: TRBV10-3; d_gene: -; CDR3nt: TGTGCCATCAGTGAGTCGAGAGGTGGAGGTCCAGCCACAGATACGCAGTATTTT; CDR3aa: CAISESRGGGPATDTQYF
abundance: -; j_gene: TRBJ2-1; v_gene: TRBV11-2; d_gene: -; CDR3nt: TGTGCCAGCAGTCTCCTGGGGGACTGGGGTGGAGAGCAGTTCTTC; CDR3aa: CASSLLGDWGGEQFF
abundance: -; j_gene: TRBJ2-7; v_gene: TRBV6-1; d_gene: TRBD1; CDR3nt: TGTGCCAGCAGTGAATGGGACAGGGGGCTATACGAGCAGTACTTC; CDR3aa: CASSEWDRGLYEQYF
abundance: -; j_gene: TRBJ2-7; v_gene: TRBV7-9; d_gene: TRBD1; CDR3nt: TGTGCCAGCAGCTACCCCCGCAGACAGGGCGGCGGGGAGCAGTACTTC; CDR3aa: CASSYPRRQGGGEQYF
abundance: -; j_gene: TRBJ1-4; v_gene: TRBV6-5; d_gene: -; CDR3nt: TGTGCCAGCAGTTACGGGGGCTCGGATGAAAAACTGTTTTTT; CDR3aa: CASSYGGSDEKLFF
abundance: -; j_gene: TRBJ2-1; v_gene: TRBV4-1; d_gene: TRBD2; CDR3nt: TGCGCCAGCAGCCAAGAGTCGGGACTAGCGGACCCCTACAATGAGCAGTTCTTC; CDR3aa: CASSQESGLADPYNEQFF
abundance: -; j_gene: TRBJ1-1; v_gene: TRBV19; d_gene: -; CDR3nt: TGTGCCAGCTTCCGGGACTGGAGCACTGAAGCTTTCTTT; CDR3aa: CASFRDWSTEAFF
abundance: once; j_gene: TRBJ2-2; v_gene: TRBV4-1; d_gene: TRBD1; CDR3nt: TGCGCCAGCAGCCAACCGGACAGGGGGCGGACCGGGGAGCTGTTTTTT; CDR3aa: CASSQPDRGRTGELFF
abundance: -; j_gene: TRBJ1-6; v_gene: TRBV19; d_gene: TRBD1; CDR3nt: TGTGCCAGTAGTATGGACAGGGTAAATAATTCACCCCTCCACTTT; CDR3aa: CASSMDRVNNSPLHF
abundance: once; j_gene: TRBJ1-1; v_gene: TRBV11-2; d_gene: TRBD1; CDR3nt: TGTGCCAGCAGCTTGGGGGGACAGGGCACTGAAGCTTTCTTT; CDR3aa: CASSLGGQGTEAFF
abundance: -; j_gene: TRBJ1-4; v_gene: TRBV19; d_gene: -; CDR3nt: TGTGCCAGTAGTATGAACAGGGAAAAACTGTTTTTT; CDR3aa: CASSMNREKLFF
abundance: -; j_gene: TRBJ2-7; v_gene: TRBV7-6; d_gene: TRBD1; CDR3nt: TGTGCCAGCAGCTTAGCGTTGGGACAGGGACCCTACGAGCAGTACTTC; CDR3aa: CASSLALGQGPYEQYF
abundance: -; j_gene: TRBJ2-5; v_gene: TRBV10-3; d_gene: -; CDR3nt: TGTGCCATCAACAACGACAGGGGAGGGGAGACCCAGTACTTC; CDR3aa: CAINNDRGGETQYF
abundance: -; j_gene: TRBJ2-7; v_gene: TRBV12-3/TRBV12-4; d_gene: -; CDR3nt: TGTGCCAGCAGCAGGGCACAGATTTACGAGCAGTACTTC; CDR3aa: CASSRAQIYEQYF
abundance: -; j_gene: TRBJ1-1; v_gene: TRBV7-8; d_gene: -; CDR3nt: TGTGCCAGCAGTAACAGGGAATACACTGAAGCTTTCTTT; CDR3aa: CASSNREYTEAFF
abundance: -; j_gene: TRBJ1-1; v_gene: TRBV10-2; d_gene: -; CDR3nt: TGCGCCAGCAGGGCTCAGTACACTGAAGCTTTCTTT; CDR3aa: CASRAQYTEAFF
abundance: -; j_gene: TRBJ2-1; v_gene: TRBV5-1; d_gene: TRBD2; CDR3nt: TGCGCCAGCAGCTTGGGCCCTAGCGGAATAAACACTGAGCAGTTCTTC; CDR3aa: CASSLGPSGINTEQFF
abundance: -; j_gene: TRBJ2-3; v_gene: TRBV5-5; d_gene: TRBD2; CDR3nt: TGTGCCAGCAGCGTCGGACTAGCGCGCAACACAGATACGCAGTATTTT; CDR3aa: CASSVGLARNTDTQYF
abundance: -; j_gene: TRBJ1-5; v_gene: TRBV11-2; d_gene: -; CDR3nt: TGTGCCAGCAGCATAGGGCAGAATCAGCCCCAGCATTTT; CDR3aa: CASSIGQNQPQHF
abundance: once; j_gene: TRBJ2-1; v_gene: TRBV7-8; d_gene: -; CDR3nt: TGTGCCAGCAACCATGCGGCGGGGCTCCCCTACAATGAGCAGTTCTTC; CDR3aa: CASNHAAGLPYNEQFF
abundance: once; j_gene: TRBJ1-1; v_gene: TRBV6-6; d_gene: -; CDR3nt: TGTGCCAGCGGGGAGGGCAGGCACCCTTGGGGAGCTTTCTTT; CDR3aa: CASGEGRHPWGAFF
abundance: -; j_gene: TRBJ1-1; v_gene: TRBV7-9; d_gene: -; CDR3nt: TGTGCCAGCAGCCTGACAGGGAACACTGAAGCTTTCTTT; CDR3aa: CASSLTGNTEAFF
abundance: -; j_gene: TRBJ2-3; v_gene: TRBV5-1; d_gene: -; CDR3nt: TGCGCCAGCAGCTTGGACGGCGGCACTAGCACAGATACGCAGTATTTT; CDR3aa: CASSLDGGTSTDTQYF
abundance: -; j_gene: TRBJ1-6; v_gene: TRBV19; d_gene: -; CDR3nt: TGTGCCAGTAGTATAGCCCTGAATTCACCCCTCCACTTT; CDR3aa: CASSIALNSPLHF
abundance: -; j_gene: TRBJ2-1; v_gene: TRBV10-1; d_gene: TRBD1; CDR3nt: TGCGCCAGCAGAAAGGACAGGGAGCCTCTCTTCGAGCAGTTCTTC; CDR3aa: CASRKDREPLFEQFF
abundance: -; j_gene: TRBJ2-5; v_gene: TRBV2; d_gene: -; CDR3nt: TGTGCCAGCAGTCTACAGGGTAACAGGGAGACCCAGTACTTC; CDR3aa: CASSLQGNRETQYF
abundance: -; j_gene: TRBJ2-3; v_gene: TRBV12-3/TRBV12-4; d_gene: -; CDR3nt: TGTGCCAGCAGTTTGTCTAGCACAGATACGCAGTATTTT; CDR3aa: CASSLSSTDTQYF
abundance: -; j_gene: TRBJ2-7; v_gene: TRBV5-1; d_gene: TRBD2; CDR3nt: TGCGCCAGCAGCTCTGGGACTAGCAGGCACGAGCAGTACTTC; CDR3aa: CASSSGTSRHEQYF
abundance: -; j_gene: TRBJ2-7; v_gene: TRBV6-6; d_gene: -; CDR3nt: TGTGCCAGCAGTTACCGGAGGGGTGGTGGATCCTACGAGCAGTACTTC; CDR3aa: CASSYRRGGGSYEQYF
abundance: -; j_gene: TRBJ2-1; v_gene: TRBV30; d_gene: -; CDR3nt: TGTGCCTGGAGTGTACTCCCCATGACTTATCCGAATGAGCAGTTCTTC; CDR3aa: CAWSVLPMTYPNEQFF
abundance: -; j_gene: TRBJ2-2; v_gene: TRBV5-1; d_gene: TRBD1; CDR3nt: TGCGCCAGCAGCTTAACAGGGGGTAGCGCGAACACCGGGGAGCTGTTTTTT; CDR3aa: CASSLTGGSANTGELFF